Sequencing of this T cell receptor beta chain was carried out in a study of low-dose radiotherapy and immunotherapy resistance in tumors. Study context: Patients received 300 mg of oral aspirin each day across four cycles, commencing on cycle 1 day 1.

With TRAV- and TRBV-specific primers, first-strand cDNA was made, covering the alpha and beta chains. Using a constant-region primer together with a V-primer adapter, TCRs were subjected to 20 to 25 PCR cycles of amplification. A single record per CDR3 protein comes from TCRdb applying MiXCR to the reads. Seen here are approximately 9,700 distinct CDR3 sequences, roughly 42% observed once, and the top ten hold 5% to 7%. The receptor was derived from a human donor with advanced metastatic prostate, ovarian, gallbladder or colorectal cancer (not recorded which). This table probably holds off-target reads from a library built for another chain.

CDR3 nucleotides: TGTGCCATCACAGAACAGGGGGAGCAGTTCTTC. The encoded protein is CAITEQGEQFF. The gene calls are TRBV10-3 and TRBJ2-1, with 7 positions matching TRBD1. Per germline, CDR1 ENHRY and CDR2 SYGVKD. This CDR3 has 11 residues. V was clipped by 7 bases and J by 10 bases; unmatched bases: 4.